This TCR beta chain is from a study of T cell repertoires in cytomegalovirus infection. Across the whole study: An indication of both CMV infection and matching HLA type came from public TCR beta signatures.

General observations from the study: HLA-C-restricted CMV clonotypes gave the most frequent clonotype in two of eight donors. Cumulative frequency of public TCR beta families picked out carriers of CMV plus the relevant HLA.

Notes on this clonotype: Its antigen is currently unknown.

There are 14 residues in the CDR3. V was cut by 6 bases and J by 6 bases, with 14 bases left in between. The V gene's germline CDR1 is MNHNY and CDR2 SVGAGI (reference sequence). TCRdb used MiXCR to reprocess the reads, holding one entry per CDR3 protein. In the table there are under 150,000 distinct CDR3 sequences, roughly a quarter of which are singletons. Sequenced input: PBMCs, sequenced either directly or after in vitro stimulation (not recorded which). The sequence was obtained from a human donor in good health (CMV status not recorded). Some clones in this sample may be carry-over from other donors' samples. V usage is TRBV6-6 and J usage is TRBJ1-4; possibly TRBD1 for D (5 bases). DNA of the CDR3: TGTGCCAGCAGCCGACAGAACATCTATGAAAAACTGTTTTTT. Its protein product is CASSRQNIYEKLFF.